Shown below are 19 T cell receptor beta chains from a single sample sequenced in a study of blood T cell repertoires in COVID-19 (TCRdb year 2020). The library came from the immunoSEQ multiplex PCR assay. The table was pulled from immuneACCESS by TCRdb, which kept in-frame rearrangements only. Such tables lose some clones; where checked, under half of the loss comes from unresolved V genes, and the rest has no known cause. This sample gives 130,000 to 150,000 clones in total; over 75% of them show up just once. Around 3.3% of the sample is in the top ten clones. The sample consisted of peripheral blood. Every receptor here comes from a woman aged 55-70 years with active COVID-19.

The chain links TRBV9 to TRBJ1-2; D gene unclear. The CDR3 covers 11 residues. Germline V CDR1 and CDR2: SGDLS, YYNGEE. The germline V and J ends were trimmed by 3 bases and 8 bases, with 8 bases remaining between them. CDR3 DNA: TGTGCCAGCAGCGCCCTAGAAGGCTACACCTTC. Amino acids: CASSALEGYTF.

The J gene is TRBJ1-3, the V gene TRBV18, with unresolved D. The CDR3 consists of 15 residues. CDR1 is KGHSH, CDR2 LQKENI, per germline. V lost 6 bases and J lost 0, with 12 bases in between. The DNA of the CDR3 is TGTGCCAGCTCGCCCGACAAACTCTCTGGAAACACCATATATTTT. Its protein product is CASSPDKLSGNTIYF.

CDR3 residues: CATSRLAELEQFF. The DNA for the CDR3 is TGTGCCACCAGCAGACTTGCGGAACTTGAGCAGTTCTTC. The chain has TRBV15 and TRBJ2-1; D unresolved. V was clipped by 2 bases and J by 9 bases, with 11 bases between them. The CDR3 totals 13 residues. Looked up from germline, CDR1 is LNHNV and CDR2 is YYDKDF (reference sequence).

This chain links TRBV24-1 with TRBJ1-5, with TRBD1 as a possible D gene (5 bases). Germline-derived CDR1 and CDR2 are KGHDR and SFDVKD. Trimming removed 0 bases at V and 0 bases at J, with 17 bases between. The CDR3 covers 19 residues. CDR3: CATSDLRKGREYSNQPQHF. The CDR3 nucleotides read TGTGCCACCAGTGATTTGCGAAAGGGGCGGGAGTATAGCAATCAGCCCCAGCATTTT.

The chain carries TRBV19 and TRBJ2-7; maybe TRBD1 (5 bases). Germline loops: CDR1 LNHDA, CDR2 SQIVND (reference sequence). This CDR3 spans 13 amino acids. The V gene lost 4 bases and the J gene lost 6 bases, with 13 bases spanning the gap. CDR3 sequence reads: CASSSGHQGEQYF. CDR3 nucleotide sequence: TGTGCCAGTAGTAGCGGACACCAGGGCGAGCAGTACTTC.

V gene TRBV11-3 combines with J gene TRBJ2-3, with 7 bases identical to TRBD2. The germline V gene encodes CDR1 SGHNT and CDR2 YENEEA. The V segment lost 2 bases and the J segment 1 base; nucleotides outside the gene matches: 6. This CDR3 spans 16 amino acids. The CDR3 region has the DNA TGTGCCAGCAGCTTAAGCGGGGAGAGGGGCACAGATACGCAGTATTTT. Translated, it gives CASSLSGERGTDTQYF.

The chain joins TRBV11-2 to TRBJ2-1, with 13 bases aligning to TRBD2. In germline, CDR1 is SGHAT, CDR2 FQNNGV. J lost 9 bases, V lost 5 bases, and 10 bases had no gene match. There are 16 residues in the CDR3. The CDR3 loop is CASSAPGLAGSVEQFF. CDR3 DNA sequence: TGTGCCAGCAGCGCCCCGGGACTAGCGGGATCCGTTGAGCAGTTCTTC. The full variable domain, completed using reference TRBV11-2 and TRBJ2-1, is EAGVAQSPRYKIIEKRQSVAFWCNPISGHATLYWYQQILGQGPKLLIQFQNNGVVDDSQLPKDRFSAERLKGVDSTLKIQPAKLEDSAVYLCASSAPGLAGSVEQFFGPGTRLTVL.

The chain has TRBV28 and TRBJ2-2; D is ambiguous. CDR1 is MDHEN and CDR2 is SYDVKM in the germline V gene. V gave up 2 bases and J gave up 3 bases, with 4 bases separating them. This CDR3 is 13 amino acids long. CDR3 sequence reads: CASSLLHTGELFF. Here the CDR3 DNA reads TGTGCCAGCAGTTTACTCCACACCGGGGAGCTGTTTTTT.

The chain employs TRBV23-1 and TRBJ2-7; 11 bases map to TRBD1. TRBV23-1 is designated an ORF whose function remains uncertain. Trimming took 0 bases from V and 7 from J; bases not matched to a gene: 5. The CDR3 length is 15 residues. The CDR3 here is CASSQSDRGRREQYF. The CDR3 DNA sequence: TGCGCCAGCAGTCAATCGGACAGGGGGCGCAGGGAGCAGTACTTC.

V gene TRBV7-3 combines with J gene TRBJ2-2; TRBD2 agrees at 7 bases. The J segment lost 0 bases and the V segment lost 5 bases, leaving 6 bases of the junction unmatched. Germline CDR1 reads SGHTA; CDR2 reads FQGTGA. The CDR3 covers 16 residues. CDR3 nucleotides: TGTGCCAGCAGCCCGGGGGGAGGCGCGAACACCGGGGAGCTGTTTTTT. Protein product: CASSPGGGANTGELFF. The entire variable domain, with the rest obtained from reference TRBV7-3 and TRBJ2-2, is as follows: GAGVSQTPSNKVTEKGKYVELRCDPISGHTALYWYRQSLGQGPEFLIYFQGTGAADDSGLPNDRFFAVRPEGSVSTLKIQRTERGDSAVYLCASSPGGGANTGELFFGEGSRLTVL.

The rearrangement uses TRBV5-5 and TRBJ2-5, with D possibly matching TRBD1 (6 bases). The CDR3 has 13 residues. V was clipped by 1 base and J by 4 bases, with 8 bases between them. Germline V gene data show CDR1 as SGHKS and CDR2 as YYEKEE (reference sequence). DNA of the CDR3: TGTGCCAGCAGCTTGCCACAGGGAGAGACCCAGTACTTC. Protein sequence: CASSLPQGETQYF.

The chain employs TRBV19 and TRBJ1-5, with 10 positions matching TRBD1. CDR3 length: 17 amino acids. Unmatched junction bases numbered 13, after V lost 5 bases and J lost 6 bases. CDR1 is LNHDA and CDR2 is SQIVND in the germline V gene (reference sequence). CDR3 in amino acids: CASSHGTGVMRGQPQHF. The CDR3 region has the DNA TGTGCCAGTAGTCACGGGACAGGGGTTATGCGAGGTCAGCCCCAGCATTTT.

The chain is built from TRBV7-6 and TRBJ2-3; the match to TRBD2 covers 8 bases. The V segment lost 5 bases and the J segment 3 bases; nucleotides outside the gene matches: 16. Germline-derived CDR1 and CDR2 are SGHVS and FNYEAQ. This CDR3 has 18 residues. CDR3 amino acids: CASSPGLEAVQLTDTQYF. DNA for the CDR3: TGTGCCAGCAGCCCGGGACTAGAGGCGGTTCAACTGACAGATACGCAGTATTTT.

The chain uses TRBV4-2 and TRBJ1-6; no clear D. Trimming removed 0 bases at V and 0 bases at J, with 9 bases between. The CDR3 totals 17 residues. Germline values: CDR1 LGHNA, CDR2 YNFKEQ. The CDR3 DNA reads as TGTGCCAGCAGCCAAGATACGGTCCGCTCCTATAATTCACCCCTCCACTTT. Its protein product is CASSQDTVRSYNSPLHF.

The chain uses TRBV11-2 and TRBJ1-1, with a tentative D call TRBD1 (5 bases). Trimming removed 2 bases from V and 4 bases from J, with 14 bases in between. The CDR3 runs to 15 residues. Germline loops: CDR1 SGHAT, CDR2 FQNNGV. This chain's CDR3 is CASSLTVRGTTEAFF. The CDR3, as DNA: TGTGCCAGCAGCTTAACTGTTCGGGGGACCACTGAAGCTTTCTTT.

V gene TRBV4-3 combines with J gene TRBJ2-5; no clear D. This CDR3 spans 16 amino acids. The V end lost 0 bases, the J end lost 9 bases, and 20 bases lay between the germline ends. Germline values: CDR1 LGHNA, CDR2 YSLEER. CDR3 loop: CASSQDLPLAGLAQYF. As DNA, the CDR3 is TGCGCCAGCAGCCAAGATCTCCCTCTGGCTGGCTTGGCCCAGTACTTC.

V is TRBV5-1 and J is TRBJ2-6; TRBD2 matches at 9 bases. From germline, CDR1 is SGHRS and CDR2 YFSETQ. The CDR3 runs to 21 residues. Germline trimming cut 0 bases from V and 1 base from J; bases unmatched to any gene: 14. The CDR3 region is CASSLGGGLAGKNSGANVLTF. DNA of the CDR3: TGCGCCAGCAGCTTGGGAGGAGGGCTAGCGGGGAAGAATTCTGGGGCCAACGTCCTGACTTTC.

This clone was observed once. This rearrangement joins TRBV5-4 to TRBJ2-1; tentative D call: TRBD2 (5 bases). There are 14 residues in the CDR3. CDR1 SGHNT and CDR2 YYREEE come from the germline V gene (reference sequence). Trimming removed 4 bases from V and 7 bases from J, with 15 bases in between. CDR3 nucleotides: TGTGCCAGCAGCCAGTCGGGGTCGCTTAATGAGCAGTTCTTC. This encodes CASSQSGSLNEQFF. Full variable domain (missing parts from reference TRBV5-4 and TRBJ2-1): ETGVTQSPTHLIKTRGQQVTLRCSSQSGHNTVSWYQQALGQGPQFIFQYYREEENGRGNFPPRFSGLQFPNYSSELNVNALELDDSALYLCASSQSGSLNEQFFGPGTRLTVL.

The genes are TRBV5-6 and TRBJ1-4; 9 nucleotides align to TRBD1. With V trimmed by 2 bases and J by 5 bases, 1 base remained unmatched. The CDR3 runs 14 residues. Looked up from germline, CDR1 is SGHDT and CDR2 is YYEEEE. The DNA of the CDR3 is TGTGCCAGCAGCTTCGGGACAGGGAATGAAAAACTGTTTTTT. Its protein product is CASSFGTGNEKLFF.